The 5 T cell receptor beta chains given below trace back to one sample, sequenced in a study of persistence of HIV-infected CD4 T cells. The libraries were made with immunoSEQ version 4 in survey mode. Method: immunoSEQ multiplex PCR; TCRdb's copy keeps in-frame clones and lacks some. The sample carries about 45,000 clones, approximately 90% recorded once. Anti-CD3/anti-CD28 beads served as a nonspecific positive control stimulus. Sorting selected CD4+ T cells upregulating both CD40 ligand and CD69. The antigens these receptors bind are not known. This material consisted of CD4+ T cells sorted from PBMCs after roughly 18-hour stimulation, taken from a patient who received antiretroviral therapy. Receptors were obtained from an adult woman with HIV who was CMV-seropositive.

CDR3 protein: CASTGILNTEAFF. The CDR3 bases are TGTGCCAGCACCGGAATCCTGAACACTGAAGCTTTCTTT. This chain uses TRBV2 with TRBJ1-1, with D unclear. Trimming removed 7 bases from V and 0 bases from J, with 9 bases in between. The CDR3 contains 13 residues. Germline loops: CDR1 SNHLY, CDR2 FYNNEI.

The chain employs TRBV6-6 and TRBJ1-6; 8 nucleotides match TRBD1. The trim removed 4 bases at V and 10 bases at J, leaving 12 bases unmatched. Germline CDR1 reads MNHNY; CDR2 reads SVGAGI (reference sequence). This CDR3 region has 16 residues. The CDR3 DNA is TGTGCCAGCAGTTTTATTCTGACAGGGGTGGAATCACCCCTCCACTTT. Translated, it gives CASSFILTGVESPLHF.

Only one count was recorded for this clone. The chain has TRBV19 and TRBJ1-6; no firm D call. With 6 bases removed from V and 7 bases from J, the gap between germline ends came to 16 bases. Germline V gene sequence: CDR1 LNHDA, CDR2 SQIVND (reference sequence). The length of the CDR3 is 15 residues. CDR3 region: CASSAGPSLNSPLHF. The CDR3 DNA reads TGTGCCAGTAGCGCGGGCCCTTCCTTGAATTCACCCCTCCACTTT.

The V call is TRBV6-5, the J call TRBJ2-2; D may be TRBD1 (6 bases). This CDR3 is built from 15 residues. CDR1 is MNHEY and CDR2 is SVGAGI in the germline V gene. The germline V and J ends were trimmed by 4 bases and 4 bases, with 13 bases remaining between them. As DNA, the CDR3 is TGTGCCAGCAGTTTGGGGGCGCGTGGCACCGGGGAGCTGTTTTTT. Protein: CASSLGARGTGELFF.

This chain joins TRBV5-1 and TRBJ2-2; weak D call: TRBD2 (5 bases). Trimming took 1 base from V and 4 from J, leaving 11 bases between them. The CDR3 has 15 amino acids. Germline V CDR1 and CDR2: SGHRS, YFSETQ. The chain's CDR3 is CASSLTGVGTGELFF. CDR3 DNA sequence: TGCGCCAGCAGCTTGACCGGGGTGGGCACCGGGGAGCTGTTTTTT.